These 23 T cell receptor beta chains were sequenced from one sample in a study of T-cell reconstitution after alpha-beta-depleted transplantation in children (dated by TCRdb to about 2016). Library creation used PCR. Sequencing relied on an Illumina HiSeq 2500. TCR libraries were prepared with molecular barcoding, using unique molecular identifiers to normalize TCRbeta repertoire quantification. Using fastp trimming at Q25 and MiXCR clonotype assembly, TCRdb reanalyzed the public sequencing data and kept in-frame beta chains. Rows are combined by CDR3 protein, so each entry shows the most common genes and DNA. The sample table contains around 500,000 distinct CDR3 sequences; only one count was recorded for more than 20% of them. Clones ranked in the top ten supply over 12% of the sample. Sample treatment or condition, as interpreted from the label and publication: allogeneic hematopoietic cell transplantation with graft depleted of TCRalphabeta T cells and CD19 B cells.

The sequencing here drew on PBMCs, mostly from graft donor cells, taken 360 days after TCRalphabeta/CD19-depleted stem cell transplant. Receptor source: a boy less than two years old who had a stem cell transplant for acute myeloid leukemia, so the T cells may come from the graft donor.

Note on this clonotype: Its ends do not fully match the called genes, so a read error is possible. The chain combines TRBV5-1 with TRBJ1-2; TRBD1 matches at 10 bases. CDR1 SGHRS and CDR2 YFSETQ come from the germline V gene. This CDR3 region has 16 residues. CDR3 sequence reads: CASSSLIGQGGDGCTF. CDR3 DNA: TGCGCCAGCAGCTCCTTAATAGGACAGGGGGGCGATGGCTGCACCTTC.

This clonotype was observed many times. The gene calls are TRBV5-6 and TRBJ1-5, with D perhaps matching TRBD1 (6 bases). V dropped 5 bases and J dropped 5 bases, with 14 bases sitting between them. Germline CDR1 is SGHDT and CDR2 is YYEEEE. CDR3 size: 14 residues. CDR3 DNA: TGTGCCAGCAGTGTTGGGGGCCCTGATCAGCCCCAGCATTTT. It encodes CASSVGGPDQPQHF.

This chain connects TRBV12-3 or TRBV12-4 to TRBJ1-2, with D unresolved. CDR3 length: 15 amino acids. The V end was cut by 7 bases, the J end by 6 bases, with 21 bases between. The CDR3: CASTLSLTIRHGYTF. As DNA, the CDR3 is TGTGCCAGCACCTTAAGTCTTACCATCCGGCATGGCTACACCTTC.

This clonotype was detected only a few times. CDR3 region: CSARAPSGTGGYEQYF. CDR3 sequence (DNA): TGCAGTGCTAGAGCTCCCTCCGGGACAGGGGGTTACGAGCAGTACTTC. The rearrangement links TRBV20-1 to TRBJ2-7; 11 nucleotides match TRBD1. The CDR3 covers 16 residues. Trimming cost V 1 base and J 4 bases; bases outside gene matches: 9. The V gene's germline CDR1 is DFQATT and CDR2 SNEGSKA (reference sequence).

There are many counts of this clonotype. The chain is built from TRBV15 and TRBJ2-5; possibly TRBD1 or TRBD2 for D (5 bases each). Germline V gene lookup returns CDR1 LNHNV and CDR2 YYDKDF (reference sequence). The CDR3 spans 14 residues. The ends were cut back, 0 bases at V and 1 base at J, with 6 bases in the middle. In DNA, the CDR3 is TGTGCCACCAGCAGAGAGGGGGTCCAAGAGACCCAGTACTTC. Its protein product is CATSREGVQETQYF.

This chain connects TRBV18 to TRBJ2-5, with D tentatively TRBD1 (5 bases). CDR1 is KGHSH, CDR2 LQKENI, per germline. The V gene lost 5 bases and the J gene lost 4 bases, with 11 bases spanning the gap. The CDR3 sequence is 13 residues long. CDR3 sequence (DNA): TGTGCCAGCTCATCTCAGGGATCAGAGACCCAGTACTTC. It is translated as CASSSQGSETQYF.

This clonotype appeared many times. The chain combines TRBV5-1 with TRBJ1-1, with 7 positions matching TRBD1. Germline CDR1 is SGHRS and CDR2 is YFSETQ. The CDR3 is made up of 14 amino acids. J was trimmed by 11 bases and V by 3 bases; bases with no gene match: 13. The CDR3 DNA reads TGCGCCAGCAGCTCCGCCGGGACAGATTTCCACGCTTTCTTT. Protein sequence: CASSSAGTDFHAFF.

The table lists this clonotype with many counts. The rearrangement joins TRBV5-5 to TRBJ2-3, with 10 positions matching TRBD2. Losses at the gene ends were 1 base for V and 1 base for J; bases not matched to a gene: 3. Germline assignment: CDR1 SGHKS and CDR2 YYEKEE (reference sequence). CDR3 length equals 16 residues. The DNA for the CDR3 is TGTGCCAGCAGCTTGTTAGGACTAGCGGGCACAGATACGCAGTATTTT. This codes for CASSLLGLAGTDTQYF.

The chain is built from TRBV10-2 and TRBJ2-7; D perhaps matches TRBD1 (6 bases). V was pared by 5 bases and J by 4 bases, with 15 bases between. Germline V gene data show CDR1 as WSHSY and CDR2 as SAAADI. CDR3 length equals 14 residues. The DNA of the CDR3 is TGCGCCAGCAGTCAGACAGGCCCCGGTTACGAGCAGTACGTC. Translated: CASSQTGPGYEQYV.

This clonotype was seen many times. J is TRBJ2-7 and V is TRBV20-1; 8 nucleotides line up with TRBD1. V shed 0 bases and J 3 bases; nucleotides not matched to a gene: 13. Germline V lookup: CDR1 DFQATT, CDR2 SNEGSKA (reference sequence). The CDR3 has 17 amino acids. The CDR3 reads CSARDSYRTGSIYEQYV. The CDR3 region has the DNA TGCAGTGCTAGAGATTCCTACCGGACAGGGTCTATCTACGAGCAGTACGTC.

This rearrangement joins TRBV5-4 to TRBJ2-1, with TRBD2 identical over 10 bases. V lost 3 bases, J lost 0 bases, and 15 bases stayed unmatched. The CDR3 runs to 20 residues. Germline values: CDR1 SGHNT, CDR2 YYREEE (reference sequence). CDR3 bases: TGTGCCAGCAGCTCGCCGGGACTAGCGCACCTCCTGAGCTCCTACAATGAGCAGTTCTTC. The encoded protein is CASSSPGLAHLLSSYNEQFF.

This chain joins TRBV12-3 or TRBV12-4 and TRBJ2-2, with a tentative D call TRBD1 (5 bases). The germline V and J ends were trimmed by 8 bases and 0 bases, with 10 bases remaining between them. CDR3 length equals 14 residues. The CDR3 loop reads CASQWGPNTGELFF. Written as DNA, the CDR3 is TGTGCCAGCCAATGGGGCCCGAACACCGGGGAGCTGTTTTTT.

This clonotype was recorded at least ten times. The chain is built from TRBV6-1 and TRBJ2-3; D unclear. Trimming pared 5 bases from V and 0 bases from J, leaving 15 bases between. The CDR3 consists of 16 residues. Per the germline V gene, CDR1 is MNHNS and CDR2 is SASEGT. Here the CDR3 reads CASSRTAAYSTDTQYF. CDR3 sequence (DNA): TGTGCCAGCAGTCGAACGGCGGCATATAGCACAGATACGCAGTATTTT.

V usage is TRBV6-2 or TRBV6-3 and J usage is TRBJ2-3, with D unclear. This CDR3 is built from 12 residues. V was clipped by 5 bases and J by 7 bases, with 10 bases between them. CDR1 is MNHEY and CDR2 is SVGEGT in the germline V gene. The CDR3 loop reads CASSPGWYTQYF. CDR3 bases: TGTGCCAGCAGTCCTGGGTGGTATACGCAGTATTTT.

There are many counts of this clonotype. This chain uses TRBV29-1 with TRBJ2-6; D gene unclear. The V end lost 5 bases, the J end lost 1 base, and 6 bases lay between the germline ends. There are 13 residues in the CDR3. Per the germline V gene, CDR1 is SQVTM and CDR2 is ANQGSEA. The CDR3 DNA reads as TGCAGCGTTCTTGGGTCTGGGGCCAACGTCCTGACTTTC. Protein sequence: CSVLGSGANVLTF.

In this sample, this clonotype turned up a few times. The chain couples TRBV15 to TRBJ1-1; D call uncertain. In germline, CDR1 is LNHNV, CDR2 YYDKDF (reference sequence). The germline V and J ends were trimmed by 3 bases and 0 bases, with 14 bases remaining between them. The CDR3 covers 16 residues. This CDR3 is CATSSLPRSVNTEAFF. CDR3 nucleotide sequence: TGTGCCACCAGCAGCTTGCCCCGGAGTGTGAACACTGAAGCTTTCTTT.

On this clonotype: The junction departs from germline at one end; a sequencing error may be responsible. In nucleotides, the CDR3 is TGTGCCTGCAGTTTCGGGACAGGGGGGATAGGGTTCGGGCGGAAGACCCAGTACTTC. Protein sequence: CACSFGTGGIGFGRKTQYF. The chain employs TRBV2 and TRBJ2-5, with TRBD1 identical over 11 bases. Germline CDR1 is SNHLY and CDR2 is FYNNEI. The CDR3 consists of 19 residues.

This clonotype was counted a few times. J is TRBJ2-7 and V is TRBV7-9; D ambiguous. Trimming removed 4 bases from V and 6 bases from J, with 13 bases in between. Germline CDR1 reads SEHNR; CDR2 reads FQNEAQ (reference sequence). There are 13 residues in the CDR3. In DNA, the CDR3 is TGTGCCAGCAGCTCAGATCGACGGGCCGAGCAGTACTTC. This gives the protein CASSSDRRAEQYF.

In this sample, this clonotype turned up many times. The CDR3 protein is CSARETGTDTQYF. DNA for the CDR3: TGCAGTGCTAGGGAGACAGGCACAGATACGCAGTATTTT. The rearrangement links TRBV20-1 to TRBJ2-3; tentatively, D is TRBD1 (5 bases). Per the germline V gene, CDR1 is DFQATT and CDR2 is SNEGSKA (reference sequence). V lost 3 bases and J lost 1, with 8 bases in between. CDR3 length: 13 residues.

The chain uses TRBV7-6 and TRBJ2-7; tentatively, D is TRBD2 (5 bases). This CDR3 comprises 16 residues. The ends were cut back, 0 bases at V and 3 bases at J, with 15 bases in the middle. Looked up from germline, CDR1 is SGHVS and CDR2 is FNYEAQ. The DNA for the CDR3 is TGTGCCAGCAGCTTAGCGGGCGATGCTCGGGGCTACGAGCAGTACTTC. It encodes CASSLAGDARGYEQYF.

This clonotype appeared a few times. The chain carries TRBV29-1 and TRBJ2-2, with D perhaps matching TRBD1 (6 bases). CDR3 length equals 13 residues. V was clipped by 5 bases and J by 4 bases, with 11 bases between them. Per the germline V gene, CDR1 is SQVTM and CDR2 is ANQGSEA. Here the CDR3 reads CSVNRAGTGELFF. The CDR3 nucleotides are TGCAGCGTTAACAGGGCGGGCACCGGGGAGCTGTTTTTT.

This clonotype was found many times. The chain employs TRBV25-1 and TRBJ2-1; TRBD2 agrees at 9 bases. V trimming: 2 bases; J trimming: 9 bases; junction bases outside the gene matches: 8. This CDR3 region has 15 residues. Germline CDR1 and CDR2: MGHDK and SYGVNS. In DNA, the CDR3 is TGTGCCAGCAGTGAAAGGGCTAGCGGGGATAGTGAGCAGTTCTTC. Protein: CASSERASGDSEQFF.

Many counts were recorded for this clonotype. V and J are TRBV5-4 and TRBJ2-7; TRBD2 agrees at 11 bases. With V trimmed by 3 bases and J by 3 bases, 17 bases remained unmatched. Germline V gene data show CDR1 as SGHNT and CDR2 as YYREEE (reference sequence). The CDR3 covers 19 residues. The DNA for the CDR3 is TGTGCCAGCAGCTACCGCAGTCTACTAGCGGGGGTCACGGACTACGAGCAGTACTTC. This translates into CASSYRSLLAGVTDYEQYF.